These T cell receptor beta chains were read from a single sample in a study of CD8 T cells in Susac syndrome. In TCRdb, the immunoSEQ multiplex PCR reads were re-called with MiXCR into one record per CDR3 protein. The sample includes some 130,000 distinct CDR3 sequences, around 91% of them seen just once. Sequencing used CD8+ T cells from PBMCs. The receptor set was obtained from a human donor with multiple sclerosis. CDR3s include the opening cysteine and the closing phenylalanine or tryptophan. Each record gives: D gene, clone size, J gene, CDR3 length, V gene, CDR3 DNA, CDR3 protein. A D gene is named only where the DNA matches it firmly. The listing skips clone size in some rows; elsewhere it reads once, few, many or a size class.

d_gene: TRBD1
abundance: -
j_gene: TRBJ1-2
len: 16
v_gene: TRBV3-1
CDR3nt: TGTGCCAGCAGCCACCGGACAGGGGCGAATTTCTATGGCTACACCTTC
CDR3aa: CASSHRTGANFYGYTF

d_gene: -
abundance: -
j_gene: TRBJ2-2
len: 12
v_gene: TRBV27
CDR3nt: TGTGCCAGCAGCCTTACTAGCGGGGAGCTGTTTTTT
CDR3aa: CASSLTSGELFF

d_gene: -
abundance: -
j_gene: TRBJ2-7
len: 13
v_gene: TRBV3-1
CDR3nt: TGTGCCAGCAGCTTCTCAGGGGAGGGCGAACAGTACTTC
CDR3aa: CASSFSGEGEQYF

d_gene: -
abundance: -
j_gene: TRBJ2-3
len: 15
v_gene: TRBV6-5
CDR3nt: TGTGCCAGCAGTTACGAGGGGATCTACACAGATACGCAGTATTTT
CDR3aa: CASSYEGIYTDTQYF

d_gene: TRBD1
abundance: -
j_gene: TRBJ2-7
len: 14
v_gene: TRBV6-2/TRBV6-3
CDR3nt: TGTGCCAGCAGCCAGGGACAGAGGAAAAGCGAGCAGTACTTC
CDR3aa: CASSQGQRKSEQYF

d_gene: TRBD1
abundance: -
j_gene: TRBJ1-1
len: 15
v_gene: TRBV19
CDR3nt: TGTGCCAGTAGTGCAGAGGGGGCTGTGGCCACTGAAGCTTTCTTT
CDR3aa: CASSAEGAVATEAFF

d_gene: TRBD2
abundance: -
j_gene: TRBJ2-1
len: 16
v_gene: TRBV28
CDR3nt: TGTGCCAGCATTACCTCCGGGACTAGCGGCTACAATGAGCAGTTCTTC
CDR3aa: CASITSGTSGYNEQFF

d_gene: -
abundance: -
j_gene: TRBJ2-1
len: 20
v_gene: TRBV14
CDR3nt: TGTGCCAGCAGCCAATGGTCAGCTCCTTCAGGCCACTTGTACTACAATGAGCAGTTCTTC
CDR3aa: CASSQWSAPSGHLYYNEQFF

d_gene: -
abundance: -
j_gene: TRBJ2-1
len: 13
v_gene: TRBV7-6
CDR3nt: TGTGCCAGCAGCTTAGCCCCCTACAATGAGCAGTTCTTC
CDR3aa: CASSLAPYNEQFF

d_gene: -
abundance: -
j_gene: TRBJ2-1
len: 14
v_gene: TRBV12-5
CDR3nt: TGTGCTAGTGGTACCGGATTAACCTACAATGAGCAGTTCTTC
CDR3aa: CASGTGLTYNEQFF

d_gene: TRBD2
abundance: -
j_gene: TRBJ2-3
len: 13
v_gene: TRBV29-1
CDR3nt: TGCAGCGCCGGGACTAGCGGATCAGATACGCAGTATTTT
CDR3aa: CSAGTSGSDTQYF

d_gene: -
abundance: -
j_gene: TRBJ2-7
len: 14
v_gene: TRBV5-4
CDR3nt: TGTGCCAGCAGCCGTAAGAACGGGGACTACGAGCAGTACTTC
CDR3aa: CASSRKNGDYEQYF

d_gene: -
abundance: few
j_gene: TRBJ2-5
len: 14
v_gene: TRBV5-6
CDR3nt: TGTGCCAGCAGTTACTCCCTGCTGGCGGGACTTCAGTACTTC
CDR3aa: CASSYSLLAGLQYF

d_gene: -
abundance: -
j_gene: TRBJ2-5
len: 16
v_gene: TRBV7-2
CDR3nt: TGTGCCAGCAGCTTAGTCCACATAGGGGAGGAAGAGACCCAGTACTTC
CDR3aa: CASSLVHIGEEETQYF

d_gene: -
abundance: -
j_gene: TRBJ2-7
len: 12
v_gene: TRBV10-3
CDR3nt: TGTGCCATCGGACGACATTCCTACGAGCAGTACTTC
CDR3aa: CAIGRHSYEQYF

d_gene: -
abundance: -
j_gene: TRBJ2-4
len: 12
v_gene: TRBV10-2
CDR3nt: TGCGCCTCCTCAGGGGATAAAAACATTCAGTACTTC
CDR3aa: CASSGDKNIQYF

d_gene: -
abundance: -
j_gene: TRBJ2-5
len: 15
v_gene: TRBV25-1
CDR3nt: TGTGCCAGCAGTGACCGGGGGGCTGGGGCAGAGACCCAGTACTTC
CDR3aa: CASSDRGAGAETQYF

d_gene: -
abundance: -
j_gene: TRBJ1-1
len: 14
v_gene: TRBV6-5
CDR3nt: TGTGCCAGCAGTCAACCCCAGAATCTCGAAGGAGCTTTCTTT
CDR3aa: CASSQPQNLEGAFF

d_gene: TRBD2
abundance: -
j_gene: TRBJ2-7
len: 13
v_gene: TRBV9
CDR3nt: TGTGCCAGCAGCGTCCTCCCGGGAGGCGAGCAGTACTTC
CDR3aa: CASSVLPGGEQYF

d_gene: -
abundance: -
j_gene: TRBJ2-7
len: 13
v_gene: TRBV6-6
CDR3nt: TGTGCCAGCAGTCCACAGGTACGGAACGAGCAGTACTTC
CDR3aa: CASSPQVRNEQYF

d_gene: -
abundance: -
j_gene: TRBJ2-7
len: 15
v_gene: TRBV5-6
CDR3nt: TGTGCCAGCAGCTTGCTATGGCAGGAAGGCTACGAGCAGTACTTC
CDR3aa: CASSLLWQEGYEQYF

d_gene: -
abundance: -
j_gene: TRBJ1-3
len: 12
v_gene: TRBV2
CDR3nt: TGTGCCTTCAAGTCAGGGGAAAACACCATATATTTT
CDR3aa: CAFKSGENTIYF

d_gene: -
abundance: -
j_gene: TRBJ1-1
len: 13
v_gene: TRBV6-5
CDR3nt: TGTGCCAGCAGTTCTCAACAGGGAACTGAAGCTTTCTTT
CDR3aa: CASSSQQGTEAFF

d_gene: TRBD2
abundance: -
j_gene: TRBJ2-1
len: 16
v_gene: TRBV3-1
CDR3nt: TGTGCCAGCAGCCATTTTAGCGGGAGGGCCGCAGATGAGCAGTTCTTC
CDR3aa: CASSHFSGRAADEQFF

d_gene: -
abundance: -
j_gene: TRBJ2-7
len: 14
v_gene: TRBV7-9
CDR3nt: TGTGCCAGCAGCCCCCTGGGCGCCTCCTACGAGCAGTACTTC
CDR3aa: CASSPLGASYEQYF

d_gene: TRBD2
abundance: -
j_gene: TRBJ2-5
len: 19
v_gene: TRBV5-6
CDR3nt: TGTGCCAGCAGCTTGGTTGTGGCGGGTGACGGGAGGGCCGGCGAGACCCAGTACTTC
CDR3aa: CASSLVVAGDGRAGETQYF

d_gene: -
abundance: -
j_gene: TRBJ1-1
len: 14
v_gene: TRBV9
CDR3nt: TGTGCCAGCAGCGTAGTAAGGGGGAACACTGAAGCTTTCTTT
CDR3aa: CASSVVRGNTEAFF

d_gene: TRBD2
abundance: -
j_gene: TRBJ2-2
len: 17
v_gene: TRBV5-4
CDR3nt: TGTGCCAGCAGCTTGGCTAGCGGGCGGCTTGACACCGGGGAGCTGTTTTTT
CDR3aa: CASSLASGRLDTGELFF

d_gene: -
abundance: -
j_gene: TRBJ1-1
len: 11
v_gene: TRBV29-1
CDR3nt: TGCAGCGTTACGAGGGGTGGCGAAGCTTTCTTT
CDR3aa: CSVTRGGEAFF

d_gene: TRBD2
abundance: -
j_gene: TRBJ2-2
len: 17
v_gene: TRBV20-1
CDR3nt: TGCAGTGCATACCCTCCCGGGACTAGTGTCCAGGGGGGGGAGCTGTTTTTT
CDR3aa: CSAYPPGTSVQGGELFF

d_gene: -
abundance: -
j_gene: TRBJ2-1
len: 16
v_gene: TRBV11-3
CDR3nt: TGTGCCAGCAGCTTTGGAGGGAGTAGCTCCTACAATGAGCAGTTCTTC
CDR3aa: CASSFGGSSSYNEQFF

d_gene: -
abundance: -
j_gene: TRBJ1-3
len: 16
v_gene: TRBV20-1
CDR3nt: TGCAGTGCTCAACAGGGACTCCTGAGCTCTGGAAACACCATATATTTT
CDR3aa: CSAQQGLLSSGNTIYF

d_gene: -
abundance: -
j_gene: TRBJ2-7
len: 13
v_gene: TRBV6-2/TRBV6-3
CDR3nt: TGTGCCAGCAGTTATGTCGTGTCCTACGAGCAGTACTTC
CDR3aa: CASSYVVSYEQYF

d_gene: -
abundance: -
j_gene: TRBJ1-5
len: 15
v_gene: TRBV5-1
CDR3nt: TGCGCCAGCAGCCGCCTCGCAGGGGATGGTCAGCCCCAGCATTTT
CDR3aa: CASSRLAGDGQPQHF

d_gene: -
abundance: -
j_gene: TRBJ2-7
len: 13
v_gene: TRBV12-3/TRBV12-4
CDR3nt: TGTGCCAGCAGTTTAGTCGCCGGAAGGGAGCAGTACTTC
CDR3aa: CASSLVAGREQYF

d_gene: -
abundance: -
j_gene: TRBJ1-2
len: 12
v_gene: TRBV20-1
CDR3nt: TGCAGTGCCGCACAGGGTGGGAATGGCTACACCTTC
CDR3aa: CSAAQGGNGYTF

d_gene: -
abundance: -
j_gene: TRBJ2-7
len: 13
v_gene: TRBV12-5
CDR3nt: TGTGCTACCGCGAGGGGGGCATCCTACGAGCAGTACTTC
CDR3aa: CATARGASYEQYF

d_gene: -
abundance: -
j_gene: TRBJ1-2
len: 13
v_gene: TRBV7-9
CDR3nt: TGTGCCAGCAGTATACAGGGAGTCCATGGCTACACCTTC
CDR3aa: CASSIQGVHGYTF

d_gene: TRBD1
abundance: -
j_gene: TRBJ1-1
len: 15
v_gene: TRBV9
CDR3nt: TGTGCCAGCAGCGTAGAGACAGGGTCGGGCACTGAAGCTTTCTTT
CDR3aa: CASSVETGSGTEAFF

d_gene: -
abundance: -
j_gene: TRBJ2-2
len: 15
v_gene: TRBV2
CDR3nt: TGTGCCAGCAGGTTGGGCAGGACAAACACCGGGGAGCTGTTTTTT
CDR3aa: CASRLGRTNTGELFF

d_gene: -
abundance: few
j_gene: TRBJ2-7
len: 12
v_gene: TRBV10-2
CDR3nt: TGCGCCGCGGAGGGACCCGGGGTCGAGCAGTACTTC
CDR3aa: CAAEGPGVEQYF

d_gene: -
abundance: -
j_gene: TRBJ1-1
len: 11
v_gene: TRBV29-1
CDR3nt: TGCAGCGTTGTGTTCGTGACTGAAGCTTTCTTT
CDR3aa: CSVVFVTEAFF

d_gene: -
abundance: -
j_gene: TRBJ2-7
len: 12
v_gene: TRBV5-5
CDR3nt: TGTGCCAGCAGCCATGTCCGGGGGGAGCAGTACTTC
CDR3aa: CASSHVRGEQYF

d_gene: -
abundance: once
j_gene: TRBJ1-1
len: 13
v_gene: TRBV19
CDR3nt: TGTGCCAGTGGCTGGCCAGCGAACACTGAAGCTTTCTTT
CDR3aa: CASGWPANTEAFF

d_gene: -
abundance: -
j_gene: TRBJ2-6
len: 15
v_gene: TRBV4-3
CDR3nt: TGCGCCAGCAGCCAAGCGGATACTGGGGCCAACGTCCTGACTTTC
CDR3aa: CASSQADTGANVLTF

d_gene: -
abundance: -
j_gene: TRBJ2-5
len: 13
v_gene: TRBV6-2/TRBV6-3
CDR3nt: TGTGCCAGCGAGCTCAGGTACCAAGAGACCCAGTACTTC
CDR3aa: CASELRYQETQYF

d_gene: -
abundance: -
j_gene: TRBJ2-3
len: 14
v_gene: TRBV11-2
CDR3nt: TGTGCCAACTCTCTGACAGGCGGCGCAGATACGCAGTATTTT
CDR3aa: CANSLTGGADTQYF

d_gene: -
abundance: -
j_gene: TRBJ1-1
len: 15
v_gene: TRBV27
CDR3nt: TGTGCCAGCAGTTTAACCCCCACAGGTGGTGGTGAAGCTTTCTTT
CDR3aa: CASSLTPTGGGEAFF

d_gene: TRBD2
abundance: once
j_gene: TRBJ2-7
len: 17
v_gene: TRBV7-8
CDR3nt: TGTGCCAGCAGCGTTCACCCGGGACTAGCGGAAACCTACGAGCAGTACTTC
CDR3aa: CASSVHPGLAETYEQYF

d_gene: -
abundance: -
j_gene: TRBJ2-7
len: 13
v_gene: TRBV27
CDR3nt: TGTGCCAGCAGTCCCGGGACACTCCACGAGCAGTACTTC
CDR3aa: CASSPGTLHEQYF

d_gene: TRBD1
abundance: -
j_gene: TRBJ2-2
len: 13
v_gene: TRBV19
CDR3nt: TGTGCCAGTCAAATTCAGGGGGACGGGGAGCTGTTTTTT
CDR3aa: CASQIQGDGELFF

d_gene: -
abundance: -
j_gene: TRBJ1-1
len: 13
v_gene: TRBV27
CDR3nt: TGTGCCAGCAGTTTCTTACTTAACACTGAAGCTTTCTTT
CDR3aa: CASSFLLNTEAFF

d_gene: -
abundance: -
j_gene: TRBJ2-2
len: 13
v_gene: TRBV2
CDR3nt: TGTGCCAGCAGTGAACGGGTGGGCGGGGAGCTGTTTTTT
CDR3aa: CASSERVGGELFF

d_gene: -
abundance: -
j_gene: TRBJ1-1
len: 13
v_gene: TRBV29-1
CDR3nt: TGCAGCGTCAAAGTGGGACGTAGGTTTGAAGCTTTCTTT
CDR3aa: CSVKVGRRFEAFF